The rows below give T cell receptor beta chains drawn from one sample of a study of T cell responses to AZD1222 COVID-19 vaccine. TCRdb's table, derived via immunoSEQ multiplex PCR, lists solely in-frame clones and lacks some. The repertoire holds 90,000 or so clones, with 88% as singletons. This material consisted of peripheral blood, taken on day 0 of AZD1222 vaccination. These TCRs come from an adult in good health. The CDR3 runs from the conserved cysteine through the conserved F or W. The D gene is left open where the match is weak. Not all rows give a size; the values are once, few, many and, for expanded clones, a class.

CDR3 DNA	CDR3 protein	clone size	D gene	V gene	J gene
TGTGCCAGCTCACCAGACCCCCAGAATGGCTACACCTTC	CASSPDPQNGYTF	.	.	TRBV18	TRBJ1-2
TGTGCCAGCAGCACTAGGGATACTGAAGCTTTCTTT	CASSTRDTEAFF	.	.	TRBV5-6	TRBJ1-1
TGTGCCAGCAGCTGGACAGGATCCGAGTGGACCCAGTACTTC	CASSWTGSEWTQYF	.	TRBD1	TRBV7-9	TRBJ2-5
TGTGCCAGCAGTTACTCTATCGAGGGGGCGGAAACTGAAGCTTTCTTT	CASSYSIEGAETEAFF	few	TRBD1	TRBV6-5	TRBJ1-1
TGTGCCAGCAGCCAAGATATTGGAGACACCGTGGCCTATGGCTACACCTTC	CASSQDIGDTVAYGYTF	.	.	TRBV4-2	TRBJ1-2
TGTGCCAGCAGTTTAATCCCTAGCGGGAGCTCCTACGAGCAGTACTTC	CASSLIPSGSSYEQYF	.	TRBD2	TRBV27	TRBJ2-7
TGTGCCAGCAGCTTTTTTACCCACACTGAAGCTTTCTTT	CASSFFTHTEAFF	.	.	TRBV11-1	TRBJ1-1
TGTGCCAGTAGTCCCCTTAACAGGGGGCGGTTGAACACTGAAGCTTTCTTT	CASSPLNRGRLNTEAFF	.	TRBD1	TRBV19	TRBJ1-1
TGTGCCAGCAGTGAAGACAGGAGTAGCAATCAGCCCCAGCATTTT	CASSEDRSSNQPQHF	.	.	TRBV2	TRBJ1-5
TGTGCCAGCAGTGTTAGGGACACCTACGAGCAGTACTTC	CASSVRDTYEQYF	.	.	TRBV2	TRBJ2-7
TGTGCCAGCAGCCAAAAGACAGGGAGTGGCTACACCTTC	CASSQKTGSGYTF	.	TRBD1	TRBV6-6	TRBJ1-2
TGTGCCAGTAGAAGGACAGGGTGGAACACTGAAGCTTTCTTT	CASRRTGWNTEAFF	.	TRBD1	TRBV19	TRBJ1-1
TGTGCCAGCAGTTCGGACAGCGGTAATTCACCCCTCCACTTT	CASSSDSGNSPLHF	once	.	TRBV5-4	TRBJ1-6
TGTGCCAGCAGCCCCCGGGACGGCTTGAACACTGAAGCTTTCTTT	CASSPRDGLNTEAFF	.	.	TRBV11-1	TRBJ1-1
TGTGCCAGTAGGAATGCACGGAACACCGGGGAGCTGTTTTTT	CASRNARNTGELFF	.	.	TRBV19	TRBJ2-2
TGTGCCAGCGGAGATTTAGGACTGCTCAAAAACATTCAGTACTTC	CASGDLGLLKNIQYF	.	.	TRBV3-1/TRBV3-2	TRBJ2-4
TGTGCCAGCAGTCCTATAGCGGAGGGAGGAGCTGAGCAGTTCTTC	CASSPIAEGGAEQFF	.	.	TRBV27	TRBJ2-1
TGTGCCAGCTCACCCGGACAGGGACCGGGACAGTACTTC	CASSPGQGPGQYF	.	TRBD1	TRBV18	TRBJ2-7
TGTGCCAGCAGCTTGGTGGATGAGCAGTTCTTC	CASSLVDEQFF	.	.	TRBV5-6	TRBJ2-1
TGTGCCAGCAGCACGCCGAGGGGTTTCAACGAGCAGTACTTC	CASSTPRGFNEQYF	.	.	TRBV7-2	TRBJ2-7
TGCGCCAGCAGCCAAGCCCAACTCCCAGGGGGCGCGGGGACCCAGTACTTC	CASSQAQLPGGAGTQYF	.	TRBD1	TRBV4-1	TRBJ2-5
TGTGCCAGCAGCGTAGGTCCTGGGGATGGCTACGAGCAGTACTTC	CASSVGPGDGYEQYF	.	.	TRBV9	TRBJ2-7